Described below is a single T cell receptor (beta chain) sequence and its context. Its cognate antigen is unknown. These data come from a study of post-analysis software for immune sequencing data. Notes on the study in general: There were five or six TRBV segments more frequent in patients than controls, and TRBV5-6, TRBV5-1 and TRBV20-1 were among them.

CDR1 is KGHDR, CDR2 SFDVKD, per germline. There are 14 residues in the CDR3. The V end was cut by 10 bases, the J end by 5 bases, with 16 bases between. cDNA libraries for TCR beta contained unique molecular identifiers. Roughly 0.5 million cDNA molecules were obtained from roughly 1 to 10 million T cells. One entry per CDR3 protein, called by TCRdb with MiXCR from the PCR reads. The sample lists over 250,000 distinct CDR3 sequences, 30% to 45% seen once, with 4% to 6% in the top ten. This rearrangement joins TRBV24-1 to TRBJ2-2; perhaps TRBD1 as D (6 bases). This sequence originates from a girl aged 10 to 17 with multiple sclerosis. The sample taken for sequencing was blood. In DNA, the CDR3 is TGTGCCACGAAGACGGACAGCTCGACCGGGGAGCTGTTTTTT. It encodes CATKTDSSTGELFF.